One T cell receptor (beta chain) is described in this entry. Its antigen is not identified. Germline-derived CDR1 and CDR2 are LNHNV and YYDKDF (reference sequence). This CDR3 has 17 amino acids. The trim removed 5 bases at V and 5 bases at J, leaving 17 bases unmatched. These data come from a study of sequential checkpoint blockade in melanoma. Across the study: DNA from around 90 pretreatment tumor samples underwent TCRβ immunosequencing. Regarding the study as a whole: Mutational load did not correlate with tumor T-cell fraction or clonality. For nivolumab-first patients, baseline tumor clonality was associated with response. About 30 times likelier clinical benefit followed increased tumor T-cell fraction and clonality.

This table comes from immunoSEQ multiplex PCR, and its TCRdb copy is limited to in-frame clones, with some not included. The sample shows more than 2,000 clones, roughly a quarter of them seen only once. Described treatment: randomized to nivolumab then ipilimumab (arm A) or the reverse (arm B). The TCR was taken from a human donor with melanoma. This specimen was tumor tissue (inferred from file names), taken from a patient given nivolumab and ipilimumab in sequence. The V and J genes are TRBV15 and TRBJ1-1, with TRBD1 identical over 7 bases. CDR3 sequence (DNA): TGTGCCACCAGCGGGGCCGAGGGGGCCCACATGCGGACTGAAGCTTTCTTT. Protein: CATSGAEGAHMRTEAFF.